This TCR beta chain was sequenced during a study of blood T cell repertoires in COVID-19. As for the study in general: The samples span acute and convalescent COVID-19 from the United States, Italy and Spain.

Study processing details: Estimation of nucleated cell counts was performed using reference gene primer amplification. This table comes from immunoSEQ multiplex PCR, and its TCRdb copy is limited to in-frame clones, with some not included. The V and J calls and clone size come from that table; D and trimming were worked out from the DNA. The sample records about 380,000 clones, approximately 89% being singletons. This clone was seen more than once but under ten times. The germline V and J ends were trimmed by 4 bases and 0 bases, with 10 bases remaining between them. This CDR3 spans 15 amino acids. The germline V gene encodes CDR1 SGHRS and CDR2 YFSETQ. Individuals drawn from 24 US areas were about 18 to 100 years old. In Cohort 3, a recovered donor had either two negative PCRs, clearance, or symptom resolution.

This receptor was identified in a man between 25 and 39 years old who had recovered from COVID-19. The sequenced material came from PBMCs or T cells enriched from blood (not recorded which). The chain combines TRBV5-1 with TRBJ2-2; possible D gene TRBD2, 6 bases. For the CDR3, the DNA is TGCGCCAGCAGCCGGGGGACGGCGAACACCGGGGAGCTGTTTTTT. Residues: CASSRGTANTGELFF.